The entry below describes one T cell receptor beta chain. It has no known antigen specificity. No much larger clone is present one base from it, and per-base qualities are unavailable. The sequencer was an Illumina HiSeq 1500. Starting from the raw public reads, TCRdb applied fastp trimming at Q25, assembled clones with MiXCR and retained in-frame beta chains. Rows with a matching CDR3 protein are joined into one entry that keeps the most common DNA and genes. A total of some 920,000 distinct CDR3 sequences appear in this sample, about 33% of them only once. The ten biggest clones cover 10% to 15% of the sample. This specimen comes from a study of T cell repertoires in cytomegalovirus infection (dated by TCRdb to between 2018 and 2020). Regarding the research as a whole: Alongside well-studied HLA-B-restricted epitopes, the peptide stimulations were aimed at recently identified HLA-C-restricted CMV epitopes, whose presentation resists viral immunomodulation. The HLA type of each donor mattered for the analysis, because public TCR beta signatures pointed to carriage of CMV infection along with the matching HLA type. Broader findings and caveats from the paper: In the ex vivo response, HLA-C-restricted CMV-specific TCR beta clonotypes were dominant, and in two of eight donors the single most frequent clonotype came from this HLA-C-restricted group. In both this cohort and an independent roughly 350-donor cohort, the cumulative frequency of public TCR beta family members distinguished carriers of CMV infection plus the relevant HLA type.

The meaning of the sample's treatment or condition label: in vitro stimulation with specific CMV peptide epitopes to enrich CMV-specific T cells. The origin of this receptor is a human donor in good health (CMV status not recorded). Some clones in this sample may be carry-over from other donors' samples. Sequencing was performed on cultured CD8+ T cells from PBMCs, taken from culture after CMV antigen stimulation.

The DNA is as follows: TGTGCCAGCAGCCAAGCCCGAACAGCCCTGAACACTGAAGCTTTCTTT. Translated, this gives CASSQARTALNTEAFF. The sequence joins TRBV14 to TRBJ1-1; the D gene identity is not certain. At the junction V is shortened by 1 base and J by 0 bases, with 12 bases in between. From the germline V gene, CDR1 is SGHDN and CDR2 is FVKESK. The CDR3 covers 16 residues, taking in both the cysteine and the phenylalanine. The DNA shown is the 48-base CDR3, in frame from base 1. The reference TRBV14 and TRBJ1-1 proteins fill in what lies around the CDR3, so the full variable domain reads EAGVTQFPSHSVIEKGQTVTLRCDPISGHDNLYWYRRVMGKEIKFLLHFVKESKQDESGMPNNRFLAERTGGTYSTLKVQPAELEDSGVYFCASSQARTALNTEAFFGQGTRLTVV.